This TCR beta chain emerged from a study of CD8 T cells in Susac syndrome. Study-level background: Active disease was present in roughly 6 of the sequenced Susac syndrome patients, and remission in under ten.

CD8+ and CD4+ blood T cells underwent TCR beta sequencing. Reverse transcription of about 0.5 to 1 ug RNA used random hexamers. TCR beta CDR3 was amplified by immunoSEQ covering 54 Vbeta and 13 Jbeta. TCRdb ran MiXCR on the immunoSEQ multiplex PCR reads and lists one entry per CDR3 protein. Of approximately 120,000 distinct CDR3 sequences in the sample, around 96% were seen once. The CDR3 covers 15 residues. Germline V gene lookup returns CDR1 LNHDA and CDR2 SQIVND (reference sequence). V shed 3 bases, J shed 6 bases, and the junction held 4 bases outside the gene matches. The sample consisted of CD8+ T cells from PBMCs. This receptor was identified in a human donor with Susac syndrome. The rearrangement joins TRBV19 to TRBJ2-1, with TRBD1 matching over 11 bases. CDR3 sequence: CASSMRGTGGNEQFF. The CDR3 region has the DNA TGTGCCAGTAGTATGAGAGGGACAGGGGGCAATGAGCAGTTCTTC.